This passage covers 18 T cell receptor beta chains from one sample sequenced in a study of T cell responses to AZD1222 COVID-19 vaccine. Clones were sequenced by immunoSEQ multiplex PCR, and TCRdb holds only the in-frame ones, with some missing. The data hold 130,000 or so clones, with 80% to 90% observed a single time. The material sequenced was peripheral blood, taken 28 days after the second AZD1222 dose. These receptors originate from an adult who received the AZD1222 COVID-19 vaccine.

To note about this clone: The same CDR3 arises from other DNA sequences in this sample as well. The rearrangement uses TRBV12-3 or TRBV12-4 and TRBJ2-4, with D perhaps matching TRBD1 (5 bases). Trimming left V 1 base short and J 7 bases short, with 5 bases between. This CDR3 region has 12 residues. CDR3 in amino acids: CASSLEGNIQYF. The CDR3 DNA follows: TGTGCCAGCAGTTTAGAGGGGAACATTCAGTACTTC.

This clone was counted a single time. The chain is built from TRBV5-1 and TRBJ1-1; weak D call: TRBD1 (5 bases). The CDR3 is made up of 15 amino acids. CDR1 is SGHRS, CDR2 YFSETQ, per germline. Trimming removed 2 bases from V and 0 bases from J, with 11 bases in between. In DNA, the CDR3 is TGCGCCAGCAGCTTCACAGGCTATCTGAACACTGAAGCTTTCTTT. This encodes CASSFTGYLNTEAFF. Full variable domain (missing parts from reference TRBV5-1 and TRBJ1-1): KAGVTQTPRYLIKTRGQQVTLSCSPISGHRSVSWYQQTPGQGLQFLFEYFSETQRNKGNFPGRFSGRQFSNSRSEMNVSTLELGDSALYLCASSFTGYLNTEAFFGQGTRLTVV.

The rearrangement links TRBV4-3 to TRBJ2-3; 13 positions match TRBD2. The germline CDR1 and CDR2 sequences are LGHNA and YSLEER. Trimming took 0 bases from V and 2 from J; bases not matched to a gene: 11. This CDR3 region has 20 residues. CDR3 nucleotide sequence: TGCGCCAGCAGCCAAGAACCCCCCTCGGGACTAGCGGGGTACACAGATACGCAGTATTTT. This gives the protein CASSQEPPSGLAGYTDTQYF.

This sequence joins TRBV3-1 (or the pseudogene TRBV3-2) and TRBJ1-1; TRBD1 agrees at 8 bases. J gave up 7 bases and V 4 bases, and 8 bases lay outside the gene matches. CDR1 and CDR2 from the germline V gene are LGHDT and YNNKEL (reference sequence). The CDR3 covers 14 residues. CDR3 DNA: TGTGCCAGCAGCCCCTTCCAGGGGGCCGGTGAAGCTTTCTTT. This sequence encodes CASSPFQGAGEAFF.

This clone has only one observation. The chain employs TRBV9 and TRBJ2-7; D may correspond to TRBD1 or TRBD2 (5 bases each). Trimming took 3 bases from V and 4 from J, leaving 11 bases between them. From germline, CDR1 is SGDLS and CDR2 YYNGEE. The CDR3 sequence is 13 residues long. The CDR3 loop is CASSEGPQYEQYF. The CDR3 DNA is TGTGCCAGCAGCGAGGGACCGCAATACGAGCAGTACTTC.

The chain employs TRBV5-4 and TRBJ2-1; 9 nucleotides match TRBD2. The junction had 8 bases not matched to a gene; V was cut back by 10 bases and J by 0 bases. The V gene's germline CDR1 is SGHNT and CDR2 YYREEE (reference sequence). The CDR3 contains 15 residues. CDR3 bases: TGTGCCGGTACAAGCGGGGGGAGCTCCTACAATGAGCAGTTCTTC. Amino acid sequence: CAGTSGGSSYNEQFF.

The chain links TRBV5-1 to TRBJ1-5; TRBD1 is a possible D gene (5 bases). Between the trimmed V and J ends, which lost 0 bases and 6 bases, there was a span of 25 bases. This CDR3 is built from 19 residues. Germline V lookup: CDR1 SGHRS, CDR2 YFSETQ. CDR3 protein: CASSLVPITTELGGQPQHF. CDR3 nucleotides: TGCGCCAGCAGCTTGGTCCCGATCACGACAGAGTTGGGAGGTCAGCCCCAGCATTTT.

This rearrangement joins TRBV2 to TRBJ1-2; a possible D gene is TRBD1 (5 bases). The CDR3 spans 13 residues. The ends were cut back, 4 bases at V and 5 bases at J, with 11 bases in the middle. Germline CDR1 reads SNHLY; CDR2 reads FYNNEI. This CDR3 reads CASSVAGTYGYTF. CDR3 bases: TGTGCCAGCAGTGTAGCCGGGACTTATGGCTACACCTTC.

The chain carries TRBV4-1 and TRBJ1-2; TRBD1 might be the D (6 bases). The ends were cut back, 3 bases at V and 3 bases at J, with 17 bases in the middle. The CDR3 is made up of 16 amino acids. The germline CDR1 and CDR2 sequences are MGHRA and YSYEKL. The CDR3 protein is CASSQGTTGNHYGYTF. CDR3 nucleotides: TGCGCCAGCAGCCAGGGTACTACAGGGAATCACTATGGCTACACCTTC.

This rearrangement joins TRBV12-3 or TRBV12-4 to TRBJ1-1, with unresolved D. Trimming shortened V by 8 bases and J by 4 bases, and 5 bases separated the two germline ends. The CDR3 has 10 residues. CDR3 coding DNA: TGTGCCAGCTCCGTCACTGAAGCTTTCTTT. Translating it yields CASSVTEAFF.

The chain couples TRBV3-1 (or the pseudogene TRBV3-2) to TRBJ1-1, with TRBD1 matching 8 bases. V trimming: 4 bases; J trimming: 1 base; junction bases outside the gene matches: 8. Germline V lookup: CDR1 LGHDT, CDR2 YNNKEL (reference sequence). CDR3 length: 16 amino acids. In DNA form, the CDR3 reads TGTGCCAGCAGCCTCCTGACAGGGGCCCGGAACACTGAAGCTTTCTTT. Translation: CASSLLTGARNTEAFF.

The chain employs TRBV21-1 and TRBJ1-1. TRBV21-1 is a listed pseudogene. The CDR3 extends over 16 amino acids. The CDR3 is CASSLDPGASGTEAFF. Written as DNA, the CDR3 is TGTGCCAGCAGCCTAGACCCGGGGGCCTCGGGCACTGAAGCTTTCTTT.

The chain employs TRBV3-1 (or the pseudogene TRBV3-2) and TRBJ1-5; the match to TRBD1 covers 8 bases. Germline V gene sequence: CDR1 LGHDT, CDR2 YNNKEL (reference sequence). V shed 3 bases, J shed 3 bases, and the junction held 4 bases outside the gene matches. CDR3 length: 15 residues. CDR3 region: CASSQGTGHNQPQHF. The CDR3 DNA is TGTGCCAGCAGCCAGGGGACAGGTCACAATCAGCCCCAGCATTTT.

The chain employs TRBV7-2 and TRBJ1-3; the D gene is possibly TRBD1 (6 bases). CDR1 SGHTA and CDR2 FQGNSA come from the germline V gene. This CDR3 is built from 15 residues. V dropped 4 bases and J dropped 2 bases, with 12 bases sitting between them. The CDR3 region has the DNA TGTGCCAGCAGCTCTAACAGGGAGGCTGGAAACACCATATATTTT. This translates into CASSSNREAGNTIYF.

The chain's CDR3 is CASSQDGLAGAPGGQFF. CDR3 nucleotide sequence: TGCGCCAGCAGCCAAGATGGGCTAGCGGGAGCCCCTGGGGGGCAGTTCTTC. The chain recombines TRBV4-3 with TRBJ2-1; 10 nucleotides line up with TRBD2. The CDR3 is made up of 17 amino acids. The junction had 14 bases not matched to a gene; V was cut back by 0 bases and J by 12 bases. CDR1 and CDR2 from the germline V gene are LGHNA and YSLEER.

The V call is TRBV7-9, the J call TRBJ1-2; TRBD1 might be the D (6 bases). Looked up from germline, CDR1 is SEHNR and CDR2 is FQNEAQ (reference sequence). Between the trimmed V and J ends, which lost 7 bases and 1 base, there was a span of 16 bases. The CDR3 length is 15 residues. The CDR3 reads CASTLGAGVNYGYTF. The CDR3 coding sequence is TGTGCCAGCACCCTTGGGGCAGGGGTTAACTATGGCTACACCTTC.

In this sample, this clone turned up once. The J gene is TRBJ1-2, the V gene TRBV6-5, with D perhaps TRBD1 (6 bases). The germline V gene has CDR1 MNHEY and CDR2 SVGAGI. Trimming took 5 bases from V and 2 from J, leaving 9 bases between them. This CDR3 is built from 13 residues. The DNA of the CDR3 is TGTGCCAGCAGTCCTACAGGGAACTATGGCTACACCTTC. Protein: CASSPTGNYGYTF.

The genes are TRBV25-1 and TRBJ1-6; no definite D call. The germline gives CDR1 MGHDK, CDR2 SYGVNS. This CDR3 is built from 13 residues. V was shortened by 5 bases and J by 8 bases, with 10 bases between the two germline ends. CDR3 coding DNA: TGTGCCAGCAGTCATCTGGGCGATTCACCCCTCCACTTT. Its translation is CASSHLGDSPLHF.